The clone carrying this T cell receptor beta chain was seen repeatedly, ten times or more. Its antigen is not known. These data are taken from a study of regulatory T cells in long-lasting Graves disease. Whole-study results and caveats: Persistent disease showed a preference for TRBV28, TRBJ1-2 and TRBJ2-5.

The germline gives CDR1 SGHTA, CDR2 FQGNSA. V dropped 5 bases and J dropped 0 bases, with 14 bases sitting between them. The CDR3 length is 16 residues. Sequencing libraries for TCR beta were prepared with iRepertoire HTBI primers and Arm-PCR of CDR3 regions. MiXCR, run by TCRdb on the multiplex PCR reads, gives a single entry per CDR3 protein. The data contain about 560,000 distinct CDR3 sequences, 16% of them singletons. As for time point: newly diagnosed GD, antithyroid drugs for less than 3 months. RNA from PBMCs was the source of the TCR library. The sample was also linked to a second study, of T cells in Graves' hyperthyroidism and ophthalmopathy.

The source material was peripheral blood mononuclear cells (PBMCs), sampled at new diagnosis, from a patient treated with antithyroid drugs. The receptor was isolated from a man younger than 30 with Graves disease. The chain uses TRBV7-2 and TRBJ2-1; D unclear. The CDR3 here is CASSRPRWGSYNEQFF. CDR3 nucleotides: TGTGCCAGCAGCCGTCCCAGGTGGGGCTCCTACAATGAGCAGTTCTTC.